The 11 T cell receptor beta chains reported below all come from one sample, sequenced in a study of shared clonotypes between healthy human individuals. The assay was immunoSEQ multiplex PCR, and TCRdb's table has in-frame clones only and misses some. The profile shows approximately 2.5 million clones, more than 90% of them singletons. Sequenced input: naive CD4+ T cells sorted from blood. Subset: CD45RA+ positively selected. All receptors derive from a man between 18 and 35 years old in good health.

V is TRBV7-8 and J is TRBJ1-1; no reliable D call. The CDR3 contains 15 residues. V lost 2 bases, J lost 0 bases, and 10 bases lay in between. Germline V CDR1 and CDR2: SGHVS, FQNEAQ. CDR3 sequence: CASSLSGPMNTEAFF. In DNA form, the CDR3 reads TGTGCCAGCAGCTTATCCGGACCGATGAACACTGAAGCTTTCTTT.

This chain connects TRBV5-6 to TRBJ2-3; D is ambiguous. The CDR3 is 14 residues long. Trimming removed 4 bases at V and 2 bases at J, with 11 bases between. CDR1 is SGHDT, CDR2 YYEEEE, per germline. CDR3 sequence: CASSATPATDTQYF. CDR3 sequence (DNA): TGTGCCAGCAGCGCCACCCCAGCCACAGATACGCAGTATTTT.

The sample holds one count of this clone. The chain links TRBV7-9 to TRBJ1-6; a possible D gene is TRBD1 (5 bases). This CDR3 is built from 15 residues. Deletions cut 5 bases from V and 7 bases from J, with 15 bases between. The germline CDR1 and CDR2 sequences are SEHNR and FQNEAQ (reference sequence). CDR3 in amino acids: CASSRLRDENSPLHF. The CDR3 DNA reads TGTGCCAGCAGCCGTCTCCGGGACGAAAATTCACCCCTCCACTTT.

The chain is built from TRBV5-1 and TRBJ2-5; tentatively, D is TRBD1 (6 bases). This CDR3 region has 15 residues. Between the trimmed V and J ends, which lost 6 bases and 0 bases, there was a span of 15 bases. Germline lookup yields CDR1 SGHRS and CDR2 YFSETQ. CDR3 nucleotides: TGCGCCAGCACCTTAATGGGGGCGTACCAAGAGACCCAGTACTTC. Its translation is CASTLMGAYQETQYF.

As DNA, the CDR3 is TGTGCCAGCAGTCCGGGGCTCTCTAGCACAGATACGCAGTATTTT. Translating gives CASSPGLSSTDTQYF. The V and J genes are TRBV5-5 and TRBJ2-3; either TRBD1 or TRBD2 may supply D (5 bases each). V was clipped by 5 bases and J by 0 bases, with 13 bases between them. Germline-derived CDR1 and CDR2 are SGHKS and YYEKEE (reference sequence). This CDR3 comprises 15 residues.

J is TRBJ1-4 and V is TRBV7-8; perhaps TRBD1 as D (5 bases). Germline V gives CDR1 SGHVS, CDR2 FQNEAQ. Trimming removed 3 bases at V and 4 bases at J, with 12 bases between. This CDR3 has 15 residues. Here the CDR3 DNA reads TGTGCCAGCAGCTTGCGGGGGAACGTTAATGAAAAACTGTTTTTT. It specifies CASSLRGNVNEKLFF. Drawing the rest from reference TRBV7-8 and TRBJ1-4, the complete variable domain is GAGVSQSPRYKVAKRGQDVALRCDPISGHVSLFWYQQALGQGPEFLTYFQNEAQLDKSGLPSDRFFAERPEGSVSTLKIQRTQQEDSAVYLCASSLRGNVNEKLFFGSGTQLSVL.

J is TRBJ2-6 and V is TRBV19; TRBD2 might be the D (5 bases). The CDR3 sequence is 17 residues long. Trimming cost V 5 bases and J 1 base, with 15 bases left between them. Germline CDR1 is LNHDA and CDR2 is SQIVND (reference sequence). The CDR3 reads CASSPQAGDSGANVLTF. CDR3 DNA: TGTGCCAGTAGTCCCCAAGCCGGGGATTCTGGGGCCAACGTCCTGACTTTC.

This rearrangement joins TRBV18 to TRBJ1-2, with D tentatively TRBD1 (6 bases). V was pared by 0 bases and J by 3 bases, with 11 bases between. The CDR3 has 15 residues. Germline values: CDR1 KGHSH, CDR2 LQKENI. CDR3 sequence (DNA): TGTGCCAGCTCACCACCCCGGACAGAGGACTATGGCTACACCTTC. Translation gives CASSPPRTEDYGYTF.

The chain recombines TRBV2 with TRBJ2-1; D is unclear. Trimming shortened V by 6 bases and J by 7 bases, and 7 bases separated the two germline ends. The CDR3 is 11 amino acids. The germline V gene has CDR1 SNHLY and CDR2 FYNNEI. CDR3 region: CASSSFNEQFF. In DNA, the CDR3 is TGTGCCAGCAGCAGTTTTAATGAGCAGTTCTTC.

The rearrangement uses TRBV4-1 and TRBJ1-1; 7 nucleotides align to TRBD1. The CDR3 length is 15 residues. Germline V CDR1 and CDR2: MGHRA, YSYEKL. V gave up 8 bases and J gave up 0 bases; unmatched junction bases: 9. The DNA for the CDR3 is TGCGCCAGCCGAGGGACAGAAGTAATGAACACTGAAGCTTTCTTT. Translated, it gives CASRGTEVMNTEAFF.

With regard to this clone: This CDR3 is also generated by other DNA sequences in the sample. This chain joins TRBV7-9 and TRBJ2-7; D not resolved. This CDR3 spans 13 amino acids. Germline V gene data show CDR1 as SEHNR and CDR2 as FQNEAQ (reference sequence). V was pared by 4 bases and J by 0 bases, with 7 bases between. The CDR3: CASSSDLSYEQYF. The CDR3 coding sequence is TGTGCCAGCAGCTCCGACCTCTCCTACGAGCAGTACTTC. Complete variable domain (other parts from reference TRBV7-9 and TRBJ2-7): DTGVSQNPRHKITKRGQNVTFRCDPISEHNRLYWYRQTLGQGPEFLTYFQNEAQLEKSRLLSDRFSAERPKGSFSTLEIQRTEQGDSAMYLCASSSDLSYEQYFGPGTRLTVT.